The 5 T cell receptor beta chains listed next were all sequenced from one sample in a study of OX40 agonist ivuxolimab in advanced cancers. TCRdb keeps only in-frame clones here, not all; method: immunoSEQ multiplex PCR. The profile shows around 95,000 clones, 70% to 90% of them singletons. The sample in question was CD4+ or CD8+ T cells sorted from blood, obtained in a trial of the OX40 agonist ivuxolimab. The receptors shown here come from an adult with an advanced solid tumor such as melanoma, head and neck, liver or kidney cancer.

This CDR3 is CASSYRQGGETQYF. As DNA, the CDR3 is TGTGCCAGCAGTTACAGACAGGGCGGGGAGACCCAGTACTTC. The chain joins TRBV6-6 to TRBJ2-5, with 7 bases lining up with TRBD1. V trimming: 2 bases; J trimming: 5 bases; junction bases outside the gene matches: 5. CDR3 length: 14 amino acids. Germline V gives CDR1 MNHNY, CDR2 SVGAGI (reference sequence).

V usage is TRBV7-3 and J usage is TRBJ2-2; D gene unclear. From germline, CDR1 is SGHTA and CDR2 FQGTGA. V gave up 1 base and J gave up 5 bases, with 11 bases separating them. This CDR3 spans 15 amino acids. CDR3 region: CASSLNVGLTGELFF. The DNA for the CDR3 is TGTGCCAGCAGCTTAAATGTAGGGCTGACCGGGGAGCTGTTTTTT. The entire variable domain, with the rest obtained from reference TRBV7-3 and TRBJ2-2, is as follows: GAGVSQTPSNKVTEKGKYVELRCDPISGHTALYWYRQSLGQGPEFLIYFQGTGAADDSGLPNDRFFAVRPEGSVSTLKIQRTERGDSAVYLCASSLNVGLTGELFFGEGSRLTVL.

The rearrangement uses TRBV15 and TRBJ2-7; 10 bases line up with TRBD1. Germline lookup yields CDR1 LNHNV and CDR2 YYDKDF (reference sequence). This CDR3 has 15 amino acids. Trimming took 5 bases from V and 1 from J; bases not matched to a gene: 5. CDR3 nucleotides: TGTGCCACCAGCGCAGCGGGACAGGGGTCCTACGAGCAGTACTTC. Protein product: CATSAAGQGSYEQYF.

The chain is built from TRBV6-1 and TRBJ2-3; the match to TRBD2 covers 8 bases. CDR3 length: 16 amino acids. V trimming: 4 bases; J trimming: 9 bases; junction bases outside the gene matches: 15. The germline V gene has CDR1 MNHNS and CDR2 SASEGT. The CDR3 region has the DNA TGTGCCAGCAGTGTACGTAGCGGGACGTCGGGAGAGACGCAGTATTTT. Protein sequence: CASSVRSGTSGETQYF.

DNA for the CDR3: TGTGCCAGCAGTTTATCGTCCAGGACCTATTCACCCCTCCACTTT. This codes for CASSLSSRTYSPLHF. The gene calls are TRBV27 and TRBJ1-6; D gene uncertain. Trimming took 0 bases from V and 8 from J, leaving 11 bases between them. CDR1 and CDR2 from the germline V gene are MNHEY and SMNVEV (reference sequence). The CDR3 loop spans 15 amino acids.